Below are 30 T cell receptor beta chains sequenced from a single sample in a study of graft-versus-host responses after intestinal transplantation. Sequencing was performed with immunoSEQ multiplex PCR; in TCRdb, only in-frame clones are kept and a portion is missing. The table records 18,000 or so clones, roughly 94% of them present only once. This specimen consisted of PBMCs, obtained 23 days after intestinal transplant. These receptors came from a human patient who received an intestinal transplant, so some T cells may come from the graft donor.

The CDR3 sequence: CASSQGQVPSSSYEQYF. CDR3 in DNA: TGTGCCAGCAGCCAGGGACAGGTCCCATCGAGCTCCTACGAGCAGTACTTC. The chain carries TRBV14 and TRBJ2-7, with 8 bases aligning to TRBD1. CDR1 is SGHDN and CDR2 is FVKESK in the germline V gene. V lost 3 bases to trimming and J lost 0 bases; unmatched junction nucleotides: 10. This CDR3 spans 17 amino acids. The full variable domain, in which reference TRBV14 and TRBJ2-7 provide the parts outside the CDR3, is EAGVTQFPSHSVIEKGQTVTLRCDPISGHDNLYWYRRVMGKEIKFLLHFVKESKQDESGMPNNRFLAERTGGTYSTLKVQPAELEDSGVYFCASSQGQVPSSSYEQYFGPGTRLTVT.

This rearrangement joins TRBV13 to TRBJ2-7, with 13 bases aligning to TRBD2. The J segment lost 3 bases and the V segment lost 5 bases, leaving 7 bases of the junction unmatched. The germline V gene encodes CDR1 PRHDT and CDR2 FYEKMQ (reference sequence). The CDR3 spans 16 residues. The CDR3 sequence: CASSDIGTSGNYEQYF. For the CDR3, the DNA is TGTGCCAGCAGCGATATCGGGACTAGCGGGAACTACGAGCAGTACTTC. Full variable domain (remainder filled in from reference TRBV13 and TRBJ2-7): AAGVIQSPRHLIKEKRETATLKCYPIPRHDTVYWYQQGPGQDPQFLISFYEKMQSDKGSIPDRFSAQQFSDYHSELNMSSLELGDSALYFCASSDIGTSGNYEQYFGPGTRLTVT.

The CDR3 protein is CATSRALRLAGVGVNNEQFF. The CDR3 DNA reads as TGTGCCACCAGCAGAGCCTTAAGACTAGCGGGAGTCGGTGTAAACAATGAGCAGTTCTTC. V and J are TRBV15 and TRBJ2-1; 12 bases match TRBD2. The CDR3 contains 20 residues. Per germline, CDR1 LNHNV and CDR2 YYDKDF (reference sequence). The junction had 15 bases not matched to a gene; V was cut back by 1 base and J by 5 bases.

The V call is TRBV6-1, the J call TRBJ1-1, with no clear D. V shed 2 bases and J shed 3 bases, with 13 bases lying between them. CDR3 length: 15 amino acids. Germline V gene lookup returns CDR1 MNHNS and CDR2 SASEGT. CDR3 amino acids: CASSEFGPWDTEAFF. The CDR3 DNA sequence: TGTGCCAGCAGTGAATTCGGGCCATGGGACACTGAAGCTTTCTTT.

The chain has TRBV7-7 and TRBJ2-3, with a weak D call TRBD2 (5 bases). CDR3 length: 13 residues. The germline V gene encodes CDR1 SSHAT and CDR2 FNYEAQ (reference sequence). The V end was cut by 5 bases, the J end by 1 base, with 7 bases between. CDR3 loop: CASSRAGTDTQYF. CDR3 bases: TGTGCCAGCAGCCGAGCGGGCACAGATACGCAGTATTTT.

V gene TRBV29-1 combines with J gene TRBJ1-1; D is possibly TRBD1 (6 bases). The CDR3 totals 15 residues. Trimming cost V 6 bases and J 5 bases, with 22 bases left between them. The germline V gene has CDR1 SQVTM and CDR2 ANQGSEA. CDR3 region: CSVRENQQGGTEAFF. CDR3 sequence (DNA): TGCAGCGTACGGGAAAATCAACAGGGAGGGACTGAAGCTTTCTTT.

This chain uses TRBV6-1 with TRBJ2-5; 12 nucleotides match TRBD1. The germline CDR1 and CDR2 sequences are MNHNS and SASEGT. The CDR3 is made up of 15 amino acids. The CDR3 DNA follows: TGTGTCCTAACCGGGACAGGGGGCAGGTTAGAGACCCAGTACTTC. This translates into CVLTGTGGRLETQYF.

The chain links TRBV15 to TRBJ2-3, with D maybe TRBD2 (5 bases). Trimming took off 5 bases at V and 2 bases at J, with 14 bases between the two ends. The germline V gene encodes CDR1 LNHNV and CDR2 YYDKDF (reference sequence). The CDR3 consists of 15 residues. CDR3 sequence reads: CATSPEGIHTDTQYF. Written as DNA, the CDR3 is TGTGCCACCAGCCCCGAGGGAATACACACAGATACGCAGTATTTT.

The rearrangement links TRBV19 to TRBJ2-7, with D maybe TRBD2 (6 bases). The V end lost 5 bases, the J end lost 2 bases, and 16 bases lay between the germline ends. Germline V gene lookup returns CDR1 LNHDA and CDR2 SQIVND (reference sequence). This CDR3 comprises 15 residues. Written as DNA, the CDR3 is TGTGCCAGTAGTCCTGGACTATTTAGTACCTACGAGCAGTACTTC. It yields the protein CASSPGLFSTYEQYF.

The rearrangement joins TRBV19 to TRBJ1-2, with D possibly matching TRBD1 (5 bases). Per the germline V gene, CDR1 is LNHDA and CDR2 is SQIVND (reference sequence). The CDR3 totals 16 residues. The ends were cut back, 0 bases at V and 4 bases at J, with 15 bases in the middle. The CDR3 bases are TGTGCCAGTAGTATAGAGCCGGGGACGCCCCTCTATGGCTACACCTTC. Encoded protein: CASSIEPGTPLYGYTF.

The CDR3 loop reads CASSVVDALGLAGGRSYNEQFF. The CDR3 coding sequence is TGTGCCAGCAGCGTAGTTGACGCGCTAGGACTAGCGGGAGGCCGCTCCTACAATGAGCAGTTCTTC. The V call is TRBV9, the J call TRBJ2-1; 14 nucleotides line up with TRBD2. The CDR3 is made up of 22 amino acids. Trimming cost V 0 bases and J 0 bases; bases outside gene matches: 14. CDR1 and CDR2 from the germline V gene are SGDLS and YYNGEE. The whole variable domain, filled in from reference TRBV9 and TRBJ2-1, reads DSGVTQTPKHLITATGQRVTLRCSPRSGDLSVYWYQQSLDQGLQFLIQYYNGEERAKGNILERFSAQQFPDLHSELNLSSLELGDSALYFCASSVVDALGLAGGRSYNEQFFGPGTRLTVL.

The chain couples TRBV5-1 to TRBJ2-7; tentatively, D is TRBD2 (6 bases). V was cut by 3 bases and J by 9 bases, with 10 bases left in between. This CDR3 has 11 residues. Germline CDR1 SGHRS, CDR2 YFSETQ. The CDR3 reads CASSSDGGQYF. The CDR3 region has the DNA TGCGCCAGCAGCTCCGACGGGGGGCAGTACTTC.

On this clone itself: Germline and junction disagree at one end, which may indicate a read error. In the same sample, other DNA sequences code for this CDR3. This chain connects TRBV28 to TRBJ1-1; possibly TRBD1 for D (6 bases). Germline CDR1 and CDR2: MDHEN and SYDVKM. This CDR3 has 15 amino acids. CDR3 region: CASSSPSTGNTEAFF. The CDR3 DNA reads TGTGCCAGCAGTTCCCCATCCACAGGGAACACTGAAGCCTTCTTT.

V gene TRBV4-1 combines with J gene TRBJ1-1, with 8 bases matching TRBD1. This CDR3 comprises 14 residues. CDR1 MGHRA and CDR2 YSYEKL come from the germline V gene. Germline trimming cut 3 bases from V and 3 bases from J; bases unmatched to any gene: 3. The CDR3 DNA reads as TGCGCCAGCAGCCAGGGGACAGGACACACTGAAGCTTTCTTT. Protein sequence: CASSQGTGHTEAFF.

The chain combines TRBV6-6 with TRBJ2-5, with D maybe TRBD2 (6 bases). The V end was cut by 4 bases, the J end by 4 bases, with 13 bases between. Germline lookup yields CDR1 MNHNY and CDR2 SVGAGI (reference sequence). This CDR3 has 14 amino acids. In nucleotides, the CDR3 is TGTGCCAGCAGTTTAGTTGGGACTGGAGAGACCCAGTACTTC. It translates to CASSLVGTGETQYF.

The genes are TRBV6-5 and TRBJ1-1; maybe TRBD1 (5 bases). V lost 3 bases and J 1 base, leaving 6 bases between the germline ends. Germline V gene lookup returns CDR1 MNHEY and CDR2 SVGAGI. The CDR3 is 13 residues long. CDR3: CASSYGTNTEAFF. CDR3 nucleotide sequence: TGTGCCAGCAGTTATGGGACGAACACTGAAGCTTTCTTT.

The chain is built from TRBV5-5 and TRBJ2-1, with TRBD1 identical over 10 bases. The germline V gene has CDR1 SGHKS and CDR2 YYEKEE (reference sequence). The CDR3 is made up of 14 amino acids. After removal of 7 bases from V and 8 bases from J, the junction contained 9 bases not matched to a gene. The CDR3 loop is CASLWDRGDYEQFF. The CDR3, as DNA: TGTGCCAGCCTCTGGGACAGGGGAGACTATGAGCAGTTCTTC. The full variable domain, in which reference TRBV5-5 and TRBJ2-1 provide the parts outside the CDR3, is DAGVTQSPTHLIKTRGQQVTLRCSPISGHKSVSWYQQVLGQGPQFIFQYYEKEERGRGNFPDRFSARQFPNYSSELNVNALLLGDSALYLCASLWDRGDYEQFFGPGTRLTVL.

The chain links TRBV10-2 to TRBJ2-1, with 11 bases aligning to TRBD2. V gave up 7 bases and J gave up 7 bases; unmatched junction bases: 24. Germline V gene sequence: CDR1 WSHSY, CDR2 SAAADI. CDR3 size: 20 residues. In DNA, the CDR3 is TGCGCCAGCACTCTCGAACCGGGACTAGCGGATACACAGGGGAATAATGAGCAGTTCTTC. This codes for CASTLEPGLADTQGNNEQFF.

The chain carries TRBV4-1 and TRBJ1-5, with D possibly matching TRBD1 (6 bases). Trimming took off 3 bases at V and 0 bases at J, with 15 bases between the two ends. Germline V CDR1 and CDR2: MGHRA, YSYEKL. This CDR3 is 17 amino acids long. Here the CDR3 DNA reads TGCGCCAGCAGCCACGGCCCGAGGGGACATAGCAATCAGCCCCAGCATTTT. Translating gives CASSHGPRGHSNQPQHF.

The chain is built from TRBV2 and TRBJ1-2; D remains unclear. The CDR3 is 15 amino acids. The V end was cut by 1 base, the J end by 1 base, with 10 bases between. The V gene's germline CDR1 is SNHLY and CDR2 FYNNEI. The CDR3, as DNA: TGTGCCAGCAGTGAAGTGGACGGGAATAACTATGGCTACACCTTC. Encoded protein: CASSEVDGNNYGYTF. Full variable domain (rest looked up from reference TRBV2 and TRBJ1-2): EPEVTQTPSHQVTQMGQEVILRCVPISNHLYFYWYRQILGQKVEFLVSFYNNEISEKSEIFDDQFSVERPDGSNFTLKIRSTKLEDSAMYFCASSEVDGNNYGYTFGSGTRLTVV.

The chain joins TRBV28 to TRBJ2-3; D is unresolved. V was pared by 3 bases and J by 4 bases, with 5 bases between. The CDR3 has 12 amino acids. The V gene's germline CDR1 is MDHEN and CDR2 SYDVKM. The CDR3 region has the DNA TGTGCCAGCAGTTTTGGTTCAGATACGCAGTATTTT. This translates into CASSFGSDTQYF. Using reference TRBV28 and TRBJ2-3 for the parts outside the CDR3, the full variable domain is DVKVTQSSRYLVKRTGEKVFLECVQDMDHENMFWYRQDPGLGLRLIYFSYDVKMKEKGDIPEGYSVSREKKERFSLILESASTNQTSMYLCASSFGSDTQYFGPGTRLTVL.

The chain joins TRBV27 to TRBJ1-2; no reliable D call. The V end lost 0 bases, the J end lost 4 bases, and 12 bases lay between the germline ends. Germline V gene data show CDR1 as MNHEY and CDR2 as SMNVEV (reference sequence). The CDR3 has 15 residues. CDR3 nucleotide sequence: TGTGCCAGCAGTTTATCCTGGCCGGAACCCTATGGCTACACCTTC. Translated, it gives CASSLSWPEPYGYTF.

This rearrangement joins TRBV13 to TRBJ2-7; 9 bases align to TRBD2. V was pared by 8 bases and J by 0 bases, with 20 bases of the junction left unmatched. The CDR3 is 19 residues long. CDR1 and CDR2 (germline): PRHDT, FYEKMQ (reference sequence). The CDR3 spells CASPSPYGLSGSVSYEQYF. CDR3 coding DNA: TGTGCCAGCCCCTCACCGTATGGTCTTAGCGGGAGTGTCTCCTACGAGCAGTACTTC.

Written as DNA, the CDR3 is TGTGCCAGCAGCTTAGTAAAGGGAGGACTAGCTATCTTTGGCGGGGAGCTGTTTTTT. Encoded protein: CASSLVKGGLAIFGGELFF. The chain combines TRBV11-2 with TRBJ2-2; TRBD2 matches 8 bases. J was trimmed by 7 bases and V by 1 base; bases with no gene match: 17. Germline CDR1 reads SGHAT; CDR2 reads FQNNGV. The CDR3 is 19 amino acids.

This clone occurred once. V usage is TRBV27 and J usage is TRBJ1-1; D is possibly TRBD1 (5 bases). Trimming took off 6 bases at V and 4 bases at J, with 15 bases between the two ends. The germline V gene has CDR1 MNHEY and CDR2 SMNVEV (reference sequence). This CDR3 region has 14 residues. The CDR3 bases are TGTGCCAGCAGCAAACCCAGCCAGGGCACTGAAGCTTTCTTT. Its translation is CASSKPSQGTEAFF.

The CDR3 sequence: CASSELAFLNTGELFF. For the CDR3, the DNA is TGTGCCAGCAGTGAACTAGCGTTTCTAAACACCGGGGAGCTGTTTTTT. This chain uses TRBV2 with TRBJ2-2; D may be TRBD2 (6 bases). Per the germline V gene, CDR1 is SNHLY and CDR2 is FYNNEI. Between the trimmed V and J ends, which lost 2 bases and 2 bases, there was a span of 12 bases. The CDR3 sequence is 16 residues long.

CDR3 coding DNA: TGTGCCAGCAGTGACTCCAACTCTGGGGCCAACGTCCTGACTTTC. Its translation: CASSDSNSGANVLTF. The chain carries TRBV6-4 and TRBJ2-6; D is unresolved. Germline V gene lookup returns CDR1 MRHNA and CDR2 SNTAGT. This CDR3 is 15 amino acids long. Trimming stripped 0 bases from V and 0 bases from J, with 3 bases between.

The sample holds one count of this clone. The chain combines TRBV9 with TRBJ2-7; 13 nucleotides line up with TRBD2. V trimming: 4 bases; J trimming: 5 bases; junction bases outside the gene matches: 6. Germline V gene data show CDR1 as SGDLS and CDR2 as YYNGEE. The CDR3 is made up of 15 amino acids. CDR3 amino acids: CASSPRTSGSDEQYF. The CDR3 DNA reads TGTGCCAGCAGCCCCCGGACTAGCGGGAGCGACGAGCAGTACTTC.

The genes are TRBV5-1 and TRBJ1-3, with 8 bases aligning to TRBD1. This CDR3 has 14 amino acids. Per germline, CDR1 SGHRS and CDR2 YFSETQ. The V gene end was trimmed by 4 bases and the J gene end by 4 bases; junction bases not matched to a gene: 4. The CDR3 loop is CASSPGTGGNTIYF. The CDR3 bases are TGCGCCAGCAGCCCCGGGACAGGAGGAAACACCATATATTTT.

The V call is TRBV27, the J call TRBJ2-7, with D perhaps being TRBD1 or TRBD2 (5 bases each). V lost 6 bases, J lost 2 bases, and 23 bases lay in between. The CDR3 totals 17 residues. From germline, CDR1 is MNHEY and CDR2 SMNVEV (reference sequence). The DNA for the CDR3 is TGTGCCAGCAGCCCGTGGGGCGGGTCAATCAACGCCTACGAGCAGTACTTC. Translating gives CASSPWGGSINAYEQYF.